Listed below are T cell receptor beta chains from one sample, sequenced in a study of human T cells and chemical hapten exposure. TCRdb redid the calling of the RACE reads with MiXCR, one entry per CDR3 protein. Of 300,000 to 450,000 distinct CDR3 sequences in the sample, about 5% were seen once. Material: whole blood, obtained in connection with sensitization to the hapten diphenylcyclopropenone (DPC). The origin of the receptors is a woman younger than 35 with alopecia areata. Some clones in this sample may be carry-over from other donors' samples. Each CDR3 is given with its conserved first and last residue. D genes are given only for firm matches. Size values are once, few and many counts, or a class for expanded clones, and some rows have none.

-	-	TRBJ2-7	TRBV3-1	CASSLLNRSYEQYF	TGTGCCAGCAGCCTCCTGAATAGGTCCTACGAGCAGTACTTC
many	-	TRBJ2-1	TRBV7-9	CASSLRAGIYNEQFF	TGTGCCAGCAGCTTACGGGCAGGGATTTACAATGAGCAGTTCTTC
-	TRBD1	TRBJ1-2	TRBV10-2	CASGETDRGDGYTF	TGCGCCAGCGGTGAGACGGACAGGGGGGATGGCTACACCTTC
-	TRBD1	TRBJ1-1	TRBV7-3	CASSLWDRGPEAFF	TGTGCCAGCAGCTTGTGGGACAGGGGGCCTGAAGCTTTCTTT
many	TRBD1	TRBJ2-3	TRBV10-3	CAISVPREGTGVTSTDTQYF	TGTGCCATCAGTGTCCCCCGGGAAGGGACAGGGGTAACTAGCACAGATACGCAGTATTTT
many	-	TRBJ1-4	TRBV12-3/TRBV12-4	CASTYRINEKLFF	TGTGCCAGCACTTACAGGATTAATGAAAAACTGTTTTTT
-	TRBD1	TRBJ1-1	TRBV28	CASSLGTGGFGFNTGAFF	TGTGCCAGCAGTTTGGGGACAGGGGGCTTCGGTTTCAACACTGGAGCTTTCTTT
few	-	TRBJ2-1	TRBV7-8	CASSLAGGLMGEQFF	TGTGCCAGCAGCTTAGCGGGGGGGCTAATGGGTGAGCAGTTCTTC
many	-	TRBJ1-6	TRBV7-6	CASSFPGDNSPLHF	TGTGCCAGCAGCTTTCCAGGGGACAATTCACCCCTCCACTTT
-	-	TRBJ1-4	TRBV3-1	CASSPRLGSANEKLFF	TGTGCCAGCAGCCCCCGGTTGGGGTCGGCTAATGAAAAACTGTTTTTT
-	-	TRBJ2-3	TRBV5-4	CASSLTPLGPTDTQYF	TGTGCCAGCAGCTTGACCCCCCTAGGACCCACAGATACGCAGTATTTT
many	-	TRBJ2-2	TRBV14	CASSLESPYTGELFF	TGTGCCAGCAGCCTGGAGAGTCCCTACACCGGGGAGCTGTTTTTT
many	-	TRBJ2-1	TRBV12-3/TRBV12-4	CASSLGARVANEQFF	TGTGCCAGCAGTTTAGGGGCCAGGGTGGCAAATGAGCAGTTCTTC
few	-	TRBJ1-5	TRBV6-2/TRBV6-3	CASSYTEGRQPQHF	TGTGCCAGCAGTTACACTGAGGGCAGGCAGCCCCAGCATTTT
-	-	TRBJ1-6	TRBV5-1	CASSLETGYNSPLHF	TGCGCCAGCAGCTTGGAAACGGGCTATAATTCACCCCTCCACTTT
many	-	TRBJ2-5	TRBV25-1	CASSDMRKTQYF	TGTGCCAGCAGTGATATGCGGAAGACCCAGTACTTC
-	-	TRBJ2-3	TRBV29-1	CSVVLGRKSNTQYF	TGCAGCGTTGTCTTGGGCCGGAAGAGCAATACGCAGTATTTT
-	TRBD1	TRBJ2-6	TRBV4-3	CASSQGTGSSGANVLTF	TGCGCCAGCAGCCAAGGGACAGGCAGCTCTGGGGCCAACGTCCTGACTTTC